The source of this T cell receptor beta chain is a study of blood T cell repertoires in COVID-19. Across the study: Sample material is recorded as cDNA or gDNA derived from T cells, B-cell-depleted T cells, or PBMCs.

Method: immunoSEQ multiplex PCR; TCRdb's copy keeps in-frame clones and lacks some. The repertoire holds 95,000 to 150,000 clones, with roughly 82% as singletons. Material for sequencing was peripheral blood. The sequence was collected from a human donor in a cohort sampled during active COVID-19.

CDR3 sequence: CASRGTSGGGSGANVLTF. The CDR3, as DNA: TGTGCCAGCAGGGGGACTAGCGGCGGAGGCTCTGGGGCCAACGTCCTGACTTTC. This chain links TRBV3-1 (or the pseudogene TRBV3-2) with TRBJ2-6; 11 nucleotides align to TRBD2. This CDR3 region has 18 residues. The germline V gene has CDR1 LGHDT and CDR2 YNNKEL (reference sequence). After removal of 6 bases from V and 0 bases from J, the junction contained 7 bases not matched to a gene.